These 26 T cell receptor beta chains share one sample of origin, sequenced in a study of T cells in Graves' hyperthyroidism and ophthalmopathy. RNA transcripts yielded amplified TCR beta CDR3 regions. TCR CDR3 regions were first amplified by RT-PCR with HTBI primers. TCRdb re-called the multiplex PCR reads through MiXCR, storing one row per CDR3 protein. The sample has about 700,000 distinct CDR3 sequences; 14% are singletons. Sequenced input: blood. These receptors came from a young woman with Graves' hyperthyroidism.

This clonotype has more than one count but fewer than ten. No conserved phenylalanine or tryptophan is present at the end of the CDR3, so a read error is the likely explanation. CDR3 nucleotide sequence: TGTGCCAGCAGCTTAAGCAGCTTACGCTCCTACAATGAGCAGTTCCTC. This sequence encodes CASSLSSLRSYNEQFL. V and J are TRBV7-9 and TRBJ2-1; D gene uncertain. With 2 bases removed from V and 0 bases from J, the gap between germline ends came to 11 bases. From germline, CDR1 is SEHNR and CDR2 FQNEAQ (reference sequence). This CDR3 comprises 16 residues.

The rearrangement joins TRBV5-4 to TRBJ1-1; D gene uncertain. Germline loops: CDR1 SGHNT, CDR2 YYREEE (reference sequence). With 2 bases removed from V and 0 bases from J, the gap between germline ends came to 14 bases. The CDR3 has 16 residues. The CDR3 here is CASSFSSGFMNTEAFF. The CDR3 DNA reads as TGTGCCAGCAGCTTTAGTTCAGGTTTCATGAACACTGAAGCTTTCTTT.

In this sample, this clonotype turned up many times. An end of the junction does not agree with germline; a read error may underlie this. The chain combines TRBV2 with TRBJ2-7, with D possibly being TRBD1 (5 bases). In germline, CDR1 is SNHLY, CDR2 FYNNEI. The CDR3 spans 13 residues. The CDR3, as DNA: TGTGCCAGCGGTGACAGCGCACAATTCGAGCAGTACTTC. This codes for CASGDSAQFEQYF. Drawing the rest from reference TRBV2 and TRBJ2-7, the complete variable domain is EPEVTQTPSHQVTQMGQEVILRCVPISNHLYFYWYRQILGQKVEFLVSFYNNEISEKSEIFDDQFSVERPDGSNFTLKIRSTKLEDSAMYFCASGDSAQFEQYFGPGTRLTVT.

This clonotype was observed many times. The chain uses TRBV7-2 and TRBJ2-5; D gene uncertain. V gave up 3 bases and J gave up 4 bases, with 15 bases separating them. This CDR3 spans 15 amino acids. The germline V gene encodes CDR1 SGHTA and CDR2 FQGNSA. The CDR3 coding sequence is TGTGCCAGCAGCTTCCAAACCGGGTCCCTAGAGACCCAGTACTTC. This translates into CASSFQTGSLETQYF. The whole variable domain, filled in from reference TRBV7-2 and TRBJ2-5, reads GAGVSQSPSNKVTEKGKDVELRCDPISGHTALYWYRQSLGQGLEFLIYFQGNSAPDKSGLPSDRFSAERTGGSVSTLTIQRTQQEDSAVYLCASSFQTGSLETQYFGPGTRLLVL.

This clonotype appeared many times. The chain has TRBV29-1 and TRBJ2-3; D is perhaps TRBD1 (6 bases). CDR1 is SQVTM, CDR2 ANQGSEA, per germline. V was shortened by 4 bases and J by 2 bases, with 7 bases between the two germline ends. The CDR3 spans 12 residues. The CDR3 here is CSVVGATDTQYF. The CDR3 DNA follows: TGCAGCGTTGTGGGGGCCACAGATACGCAGTATTTT.

Only a few counts were recorded for this clonotype. The gene calls are TRBV7-9 and TRBJ1-2; D perhaps matches TRBD1 (6 bases). The V gene lost 6 bases and the J gene lost 3 bases, with 11 bases spanning the gap. There are 13 residues in the CDR3. Germline CDR1 reads SEHNR; CDR2 reads FQNEAQ (reference sequence). CDR3 in amino acids: CASSYRQDYGYTF. The CDR3 DNA follows: TGTGCCAGCAGTTATAGACAGGACTATGGCTACACCTTC. The full variable domain, completed using reference TRBV7-9 and TRBJ1-2, is DTGVSQNPRHKITKRGQNVTFRCDPISEHNRLYWYRQTLGQGPEFLTYFQNEAQLEKSRLLSDRFSAERPKGSFSTLEIQRTEQGDSAMYLCASSYRQDYGYTFGSGTRLTVV.

In regard to this clonotype: Being one base from a much bigger clone, this may be a read error. The rearrangement uses TRBV7-2 and TRBJ2-1; D remains ambiguous. The DNA end lines up better with TRBJ2-7; the J call may be wrong. The CDR3 is made up of 16 amino acids. Germline V gene sequence: CDR1 SGHTA, CDR2 FQGNSA. CDR3 nucleotide sequence: TGTGCCAGCAGCTACCCGGGCCTAAGCTCCTACAATGAGCAGTACTTC. The encoded protein is CASSYPGLSSYNEQYF.

This clonotype was picked up many times. The genes are TRBV20-1 and TRBJ1-5; possibly TRBD1 for D (6 bases). V shed 1 base and J shed 4 bases, with 11 bases lying between them. Germline CDR1 is DFQATT and CDR2 is SNEGSKA (reference sequence). This CDR3 is 14 amino acids long. CDR3 protein: CSARGGTGNQPQHF. DNA of the CDR3: TGCAGTGCTAGAGGTGGTACAGGGAATCAGCCCCAGCATTTT.

This clonotype was recorded many times. The chain employs TRBV24-1 and TRBJ2-1, with D uncertain. The CDR3 runs to 16 residues. Germline lookup yields CDR1 KGHDR and CDR2 SFDVKD. Trimming stripped 2 bases from V and 7 bases from J, with 17 bases between. The CDR3 DNA follows: TGTGCCACCAGTGATTCTAGTGTTGGGGTGAGGAATGAGCAGTTCTTC. Encoded protein: CATSDSSVGVRNEQFF.

This clonotype was recorded at least ten times. The chain recombines TRBV25-1 with TRBJ2-7; D is possibly TRBD1 or TRBD2 (6 bases each). Trimming stripped 0 bases from V and 4 bases from J, with 13 bases between. This CDR3 comprises 15 residues. Per the germline V gene, CDR1 is MGHDK and CDR2 is SYGVNS. Written as DNA, the CDR3 is TGTGCCAGCAGTGAATATAGCGGCAGGGGTTACGAGCAGTACTTC. Protein: CASSEYSGRGYEQYF.

This clonotype has at least ten counts. The chain is built from TRBV6-2 or TRBV6-3 and TRBJ2-7, with 9 bases aligning to TRBD1. The CDR3 length is 14 residues. Per germline, CDR1 MNHEY and CDR2 SVGEGT. V trimming: 5 bases; J trimming: 4 bases; junction bases outside the gene matches: 6. The CDR3 bases are TGTGCCAGCAGTCGGGACAGGGTAGGATACGAGCAGTACTTC. This sequence encodes CASSRDRVGYEQYF.

This clonotype was detected a few times. CDR3 in DNA: TGTGCCAGCAGCCGTGGACAGGATTATTCACCCCTCCACTTT. It codes for CASSRGQDYSPLHF. The chain uses TRBV6-1 and TRBJ1-6; 7 bases are a match to TRBD1. Germline V gene lookup returns CDR1 MNHNS and CDR2 SASEGT. The V and J ends lost 6 bases and 8 bases, in that order; junction bases with no gene match: 7. The CDR3 has 14 residues.

In this sample, this clonotype turned up many times. The rearrangement joins TRBV30 to TRBJ1-2, with 7 bases fitting TRBD1. V lost 5 bases to trimming and J lost 5 bases; unmatched junction nucleotides: 14. The length of the CDR3 is 15 residues. Germline V gene lookup returns CDR1 GTSNPN and CDR2 SVGIG (reference sequence). The CDR3 loop is CAWERWDSREYGYTF. The CDR3 nucleotides are TGTGCCTGGGAAAGATGGGACAGTCGGGAATATGGCTACACCTTC.

This clonotype appeared many times. This chain links TRBV2 with TRBJ1-1; 7 nucleotides align to TRBD1. J was trimmed by 1 base and V by 5 bases; bases with no gene match: 10. The CDR3 is 16 residues long. Germline V gene sequence: CDR1 SNHLY, CDR2 FYNNEI. CDR3 bases: TGTGCCAGCAGTTTAACAGGGGTGTGGGGGAACACTGAAGCTTTCTTT. It specifies CASSLTGVWGNTEAFF.

A few counts support this clonotype. V gene TRBV27 combines with J gene TRBJ2-1, with 8 bases identical to TRBD2. This CDR3 is built from 16 residues. The V and J ends lost 5 bases and 8 bases, in that order; junction bases with no gene match: 14. The germline V gene has CDR1 MNHEY and CDR2 SMNVEV (reference sequence). The CDR3 DNA sequence: TGTGCCAGCAGTCCGCCGGGGGGGCTAGCGTTCTATGAGCAGTTCTTC. It translates to CASSPPGGLAFYEQFF.

The chain links TRBV20-1 to TRBJ2-4, with D possibly TRBD1 on 6 matching bases. V lost 4 bases and J lost 11, with 15 bases in between. In germline, CDR1 is DFQATT, CDR2 SNEGSKA (reference sequence). The CDR3 length is 12 residues. As DNA, the CDR3 is TGCAGTGCTATTCCGGGGACAAATGTTCAGTACTTC. Its protein is CSAIPGTNVQYF.

The CDR3 here is CASSVATDRANYGYTF. CDR3 DNA: TGTGCCAGCAGCGTAGCTACCGACAGGGCTAACTATGGCTACACCTTC. V is TRBV9 and J is TRBJ1-2; 7 positions agree with TRBD1. Germline V gene sequence: CDR1 SGDLS, CDR2 YYNGEE. The CDR3 runs to 16 residues. The junction had 5 bases not matched to a gene; V was cut back by 0 bases and J by 0 bases.

The V call is TRBV9, the J call TRBJ1-1, with TRBD1 identical over 8 bases. V gave up 0 bases and J gave up 0 bases; unmatched junction bases: 1. The CDR3 consists of 15 residues. Germline assignment: CDR1 SGDLS and CDR2 YYNGEE. As DNA, the CDR3 is TGTGCCAGCAGCGTAGGACAGGGGATGAACACTGAAGCTTTCTTT. It codes for CASSVGQGMNTEAFF.

The table lists this clonotype with many counts. V gene TRBV28 combines with J gene TRBJ2-1; the match to TRBD2 covers 9 bases. V shed 6 bases, J shed 4 bases, and the junction held 10 bases outside the gene matches. CDR1 and CDR2 (germline): MDHEN, SYDVKM. The CDR3 spans 16 residues. CDR3 protein: CASRLNSGRPYNEQFF. The CDR3 nucleotides read TGTGCCAGCAGGCTCAATAGCGGGAGACCTTACAATGAGCAGTTCTTC.

This clonotype showed up just once. This may stem from a read error, because a much larger clone lies one nucleotide away. The chain combines TRBV3-1 with TRBJ2-2; the D gene could be TRBD1 or TRBD2 (5 bases each). Germline values: CDR1 LGHDT, CDR2 YNNKEL (reference sequence). V was pared by 6 bases and J by 10 bases, with 15 bases between. This CDR3 comprises 13 residues. The CDR3 bases are TGTGCCAGCAGGCCGGGACGCCGAGAGGAGCTGTTTTTT. Translated: CASRPGRREELFF.

In its sample, this clonotype was seen many times. V gene TRBV7-9 combines with J gene TRBJ1-2, with D perhaps TRBD1 (6 bases). The CDR3 is 14 residues long. Germline assignment: CDR1 SEHNR and CDR2 FQNEAQ (reference sequence). Trimming removed 5 bases at V and 8 bases at J, with 18 bases between. The CDR3 loop reads CASSTQQGLGGYTF. The CDR3 DNA reads as TGTGCCAGCAGCACCCAACAGGGTCTAGGAGGCTACACCTTC.

This clonotype was counted at least ten times. The V gene is TRBV6-1, the J gene TRBJ1-2, with D unclear. The CDR3 runs 15 residues. The V end was cut by 6 bases, the J end by 4 bases, with 18 bases between. In germline, CDR1 is MNHNS, CDR2 SASEGT. In DNA, the CDR3 is TGTGCCAGCAGGCTAGGAGACCGGGAACTCTATGGCTACACCTTC. Translated: CASRLGDRELYGYTF.

The chain is built from TRBV19 and TRBJ1-2; D not certain. The CDR3 spans 14 residues. Germline V gives CDR1 LNHDA, CDR2 SQIVND (reference sequence). Trimming removed 4 bases from V and 2 bases from J, with 11 bases in between. CDR3 protein: CASSTGVENYGYTF. The CDR3 DNA sequence: TGTGCCAGTAGTACCGGGGTTGAGAACTATGGCTACACCTTC.

This chain joins TRBV27 and TRBJ1-2; 7 bases match TRBD1. The CDR3 extends over 15 amino acids. V shed 6 bases, J shed 3 bases, and the junction held 10 bases outside the gene matches. Germline-derived CDR1 and CDR2 are MNHEY and SMNVEV (reference sequence). The CDR3 DNA reads TGTGCCAGCAGACCCACACAGGGGTCTTACTATGGCTACACCTTC. Residues: CASRPTQGSYYGYTF.

The sample holds a few counts of this clonotype. J is TRBJ1-5 and V is TRBV19; D perhaps matches TRBD1 (5 bases). Trimming shortened V by 7 bases and J by 3 bases, and 16 bases separated the two germline ends. The length of the CDR3 is 15 residues. From germline, CDR1 is LNHDA and CDR2 SQIVND (reference sequence). As DNA, the CDR3 is TGTGCCAGTACCTCGGTGGGGGGTCTCAATCAGCCCCAGCATTTT. Its protein product is CASTSVGGLNQPQHF.

There are a few counts of this clonotype. The genes are TRBV6-1 and TRBJ2-1, with 7 bases that match TRBD1. The length of the CDR3 is 16 residues. Germline V CDR1 and CDR2: MNHNS, SASEGT. The V and J ends lost 7 bases and 9 bases, in that order; junction bases with no gene match: 18. Written as DNA, the CDR3 is TGTGCCAGCACCCGCCGAGACAGGGCTTTCATCAGTGAGCAGTTCTTC. Translated, it gives CASTRRDRAFISEQFF.